These 8 T cell receptor beta chains were sequenced from one sample in a study of cytomegalovirus exposure and HLA in healthy donors. Only in-frame clones appear in the TCRdb table, and some are missing; sequencing was by immunoSEQ multiplex PCR. The sample contains over 85,000 clones, 88% of which appear only once. Sequenced: PBMCs. All receptors derive from a woman aged 30 to 39 in good health and CMV-seropositive.

This clone occurred a few times. V is TRBV10-1 and J is TRBJ2-7; D not certain. Germline V gene sequence: CDR1 WNHNN, CDR2 SYGVQD (reference sequence). V lost 3 bases and J 0 bases, leaving 9 bases between the germline ends. This CDR3 region has 14 residues. In DNA form, the CDR3 reads TGCGCCAGCAGTGAAAACATTGGCTCCTACGAGCAGTACTTC. Its translation is CASSENIGSYEQYF.

As to this clone: One end of the junction varies from germline; a read error may be responsible. The chain combines TRBV9 with TRBJ2-3; weak D call: TRBD1 (6 bases). Germline V lookup: CDR1 SGDLS, CDR2 YYNGEE. This CDR3 comprises 15 residues. In DNA, the CDR3 is TGTGCCAGCAGCTTACGGGACACCAGCACGGATACGCAGTATTTT. This gives the protein CASSLRDTSTDTQYF.

The chain employs TRBV5-1 and TRBJ2-7; a weak D match, TRBD2 (5 bases). Between the trimmed V and J ends, which lost 0 bases and 3 bases, there was a span of 7 bases. The CDR3 length is 13 residues. Germline assignment: CDR1 SGHRS and CDR2 YFSETQ. The DNA for the CDR3 is TGCGCCAGCAGCTTGGACCGGGGCTACGAGCAGTACTTC. It is translated as CASSLDRGYEQYF.

The V gene is TRBV5-4, the J gene TRBJ1-2, with D tentatively TRBD1 (5 bases). Trimming took 1 base from V and 3 from J, leaving 10 bases between them. This CDR3 is 14 amino acids long. The germline CDR1 and CDR2 sequences are SGHNT and YYREEE (reference sequence). As DNA, the CDR3 is TGTGCCAGCAGCTTGAGGGAACAGGACTATGGCTACACCTTC. Protein: CASSLREQDYGYTF. The complete variable domain, with remaining parts taken from reference TRBV5-4 and TRBJ1-2, reads ETGVTQSPTHLIKTRGQQVTLRCSSQSGHNTVSWYQQALGQGPQFIFQYYREEENGRGNFPPRFSGLQFPNYSSELNVNALELDDSALYLCASSLREQDYGYTFGSGTRLTVV.

This clone was detected only a few times. The chain joins TRBV4-2 to TRBJ2-2; 8 bases are shared with TRBD1. This CDR3 contains 18 residues. CDR1 LGHNA and CDR2 YNFKEQ come from the germline V gene. V lost 0 bases to trimming and J lost 6 bases; unmatched junction nucleotides: 12. CDR3 bases: TGTGCCAGCAGCCAAGACCAGGGGGCCGACGTCTCTTCCGGGGAGCTGTTTTTT. Encoded protein: CASSQDQGADVSSGELFF.

V and J are TRBV2 and TRBJ2-3; 8 bases are a match to TRBD2. The CDR3 sequence is 15 residues long. V shed 4 bases, J shed 5 bases, and the junction held 8 bases outside the gene matches. Per the germline V gene, CDR1 is SNHLY and CDR2 is FYNNEI. CDR3 protein: CASSALTSEGDTQYF. The CDR3, as DNA: TGTGCCAGCAGTGCCCTGACTAGCGAGGGAGATACGCAGTATTTT.

The chain recombines TRBV14 with TRBJ2-7, with 16 bases aligning to TRBD2. Germline values: CDR1 SGHDN, CDR2 FVKESK. The CDR3 is made up of 18 amino acids. The J segment lost 7 bases and the V segment lost 4 bases, leaving 13 bases of the junction unmatched. CDR3 protein: CASSPRTGTSGGAVEQYF. CDR3 nucleotides: TGTGCCAGCAGCCCACGAACCGGGACTAGCGGGGGGGCCGTGGAGCAGTACTTC.

This chain links TRBV25-1 with TRBJ2-4, with a possible D match to TRBD1 (6 bases). Germline loops: CDR1 MGHDK, CDR2 SYGVNS. The ends were cut back, 4 bases at V and 7 bases at J, with 17 bases in the middle. The CDR3 totals 15 residues. The DNA of the CDR3 is TGTGCCAGCAGTGCCGAGGGTACAGGGATGAACATTCAGTACTTC. Its protein product is CASSAEGTGMNIQYF. The full variable domain, its missing parts supplied by reference TRBV25-1 and TRBJ2-4, is EADIYQTPRYLVIGTGKKITLECSQTMGHDKMYWYQQDPGMELHLIHYSYGVNSTEKGDLSSESTVSRIRTEHFPLTLESARPSHTSQYLCASSAEGTGMNIQYFGAGTRLSVL.